The 26 T cell receptor beta chains below all came from one sample that was sequenced in a study of T cell responses to AZD1222 COVID-19 vaccine. Libraries were prepared by immunoSEQ multiplex PCR; TCRdb keeps only in-frame clonotypes and omits some of them. The sample records about 170,000 clones, approximately 94% being singletons. Sequenced material: peripheral blood, taken on day 0 of AZD1222 vaccination. The receptors come from an adult in good health.

V gene TRBV11-2 combines with J gene TRBJ2-5, with D unresolved. V lost 5 bases and J lost 7, with 11 bases in between. The V gene's germline CDR1 is SGHAT and CDR2 FQNNGV. CDR3 length: 12 residues. CDR3 in DNA: TGTGCCAGCAGCCCATCAACGGGGACCCAGTACTTC. The encoded protein is CASSPSTGTQYF.

V is TRBV6-2 or TRBV6-3 and J is TRBJ1-4; the D is unclear. Germline V gene lookup returns CDR1 MNHEY and CDR2 SVGEGT. The CDR3 spans 16 residues. The V end was cut by 5 bases, the J end by 4 bases, with 17 bases between. In DNA, the CDR3 is TGTGCCAGCAGTGAGACGATAGGGAAGATTAATGAAAAACTGTTTTTT. It codes for CASSETIGKINEKLFF.

The chain carries TRBV7-6 and TRBJ2-6; D uncertain. The CDR3 is made up of 18 amino acids. V shed 1 base and J shed 0 bases, with 13 bases lying between them. Germline V gives CDR1 SGHVS, CDR2 FNYEAQ. CDR3 region: CASSLGGDLLSGANVLTF. CDR3 bases: TGTGCCAGCAGCTTAGGTGGGGATTTACTCTCTGGGGCCAACGTCCTGACTTTC.

This clone was observed a single time. The chain has TRBV30 and TRBJ2-6; D might be TRBD2 (7 bases). Trimming removed 5 bases from V and 0 bases from J, with 14 bases in between. This CDR3 contains 16 residues. Germline V CDR1 and CDR2: GTSNPN, SVGIG (reference sequence). Here the CDR3 DNA reads TGTGCCTGGGGGGAGGGGGAAAGCTCTGGGGCCAACGTCCTGACTTTC. It encodes CAWGEGESSGANVLTF.

The chain carries TRBV30 and TRBJ2-1; 13 bases fit TRBD2. Germline trimming cut 1 base from V and 4 bases from J; bases unmatched to any gene: 10. Looked up from germline, CDR1 is GTSNPN and CDR2 is SVGIG (reference sequence). CDR3 length: 18 residues. The DNA for the CDR3 is TGTGCCTGGAGTGGCTCCTGGACTAGCGGGAGTTTTTACAATGAGCAGTTCTTC. Its translation: CAWSGSWTSGSFYNEQFF.

The CDR3 is CASSLLPDFLRGYTF. As DNA, the CDR3 is TGTGCCAGCAGCTTGTTACCCGATTTCCTCCGGGGCTACACCTTC. V is TRBV5-6 and J is TRBJ1-2; no reliable D call. From germline, CDR1 is SGHDT and CDR2 YYEEEE. The CDR3 spans 15 residues. V gave up 1 base and J gave up 8 bases, with 18 bases separating them.

V gene TRBV5-1 combines with J gene TRBJ2-7, with 12 positions matching TRBD1. J lost 5 bases, V lost 4 bases, and 4 bases had no gene match. The CDR3 extends over 14 amino acids. Germline values: CDR1 SGHRS, CDR2 YFSETQ. CDR3: CASSGGQGAHEQYF. The CDR3 nucleotides read TGCGCCAGCAGCGGGGGACAGGGGGCACACGAGCAGTACTTC.

The chain is built from TRBV5-1 and TRBJ2-1, with TRBD2 identical over 14 bases. Germline V gives CDR1 SGHRS, CDR2 YFSETQ. Trimming at V came to 1 base and at J to 4 bases, leaving 7 bases not matched to a gene. The CDR3 consists of 18 residues. The CDR3 coding sequence is TGCGCCAGCAGCTTGCCAGGACTAGCGGGAGGAAAATACAATGAGCAGTTCTTC. Translating it yields CASSLPGLAGGKYNEQFF.

The V gene is TRBV30, the J gene TRBJ1-2; 7 positions match TRBD1. V lost 1 base and J lost 6; bases outside the gene matches: 5. Germline V lookup: CDR1 GTSNPN, CDR2 SVGIG (reference sequence). This CDR3 contains 13 residues. This CDR3 is CAWSGDRVDGYTF. DNA of the CDR3: TGTGCCTGGAGTGGAGACAGGGTTGATGGCTACACCTTC.

This sequence joins TRBV28 and TRBJ1-3; TRBD1 might be the D (5 bases). Germline V gives CDR1 MDHEN, CDR2 SYDVKM. The ends were cut back, 5 bases at V and 0 bases at J, with 20 bases in the middle. CDR3 length: 18 residues. As DNA, the CDR3 is TGTGCCAGCAGTCCGCCCTTGCTTCGGGGGAGCTCTGGAAACACCATATATTTT. Amino acids: CASSPPLLRGSSGNTIYF.

The gene calls are TRBV6-1 and TRBJ1-2; possibly TRBD1 for D (5 bases). This CDR3 comprises 13 residues. V lost 3 bases and J 8 bases, leaving 13 bases between the germline ends. Germline V gene lookup returns CDR1 MNHNS and CDR2 SASEGT. CDR3 nucleotide sequence: TGTGCCAGCAGTGAGAACAGTCGGGGCGGCTACACCTTC. Residues: CASSENSRGGYTF.

The CDR3 is CASSLEGGQGANYGYTF. The CDR3 DNA follows: TGTGCCAGCAGCTTAGAAGGGGGTCAGGGGGCGAACTATGGCTACACCTTC. The chain employs TRBV7-9 and TRBJ1-2; 8 bases are shared with TRBD1. The V and J ends lost 1 base and 2 bases, in that order; junction bases with no gene match: 9. This CDR3 contains 17 residues. Germline CDR1 reads SEHNR; CDR2 reads FQNEAQ (reference sequence).

The chain joins TRBV7-9 to TRBJ2-7, with 8 positions matching TRBD2. Per germline, CDR1 SEHNR and CDR2 FQNEAQ (reference sequence). The CDR3 loop spans 13 amino acids. Losses at the gene ends were 8 bases for V and 1 base for J; bases not matched to a gene: 4. CDR3 protein: CASSRGGSYEQYF. The CDR3 DNA sequence: TGTGCCAGCTCCCGGGGGGGTTCCTACGAGCAGTACTTC.

This clone was counted once. V gene TRBV7-9 combines with J gene TRBJ2-7; TRBD2 aligns across 8 bases. CDR3 length: 14 amino acids. Unmatched junction bases numbered 6, after V lost 1 base and J lost 7 bases. Germline V gene lookup returns CDR1 SEHNR and CDR2 FQNEAQ (reference sequence). The CDR3 DNA reads TGTGCCAGCAGCTTAGAGGAGCGGGAGAGGGAGCAGTACTTC. Protein product: CASSLEEREREQYF.

The V and J genes are TRBV9 and TRBJ1-1; maybe TRBD1 (5 bases). The CDR3 loop spans 14 amino acids. V was cut by 3 bases and J by 11 bases, with 20 bases left in between. Germline values: CDR1 SGDLS, CDR2 YYNGEE. In DNA form, the CDR3 reads TGTGCCAGCAGCGCCTACCATCAGGGTAGCGAGGCTTTCTTT. This sequence encodes CASSAYHQGSEAFF.

The chain employs TRBV6-5 and TRBJ2-3; D remains ambiguous. The CDR3 is 11 amino acids. CDR1 and CDR2 from the germline V gene are MNHEY and SVGAGI. V lost 8 bases and J 2 bases, leaving 5 bases between the germline ends. The CDR3 bases are TGTGCCAGCGGAAACACAGATACGCAGTATTTT. As protein: CASGNTDTQYF.

The CDR3 spells CASSYSGGHNYGYTF. CDR3 coding DNA: TGTGCCAGCAGTTACTCCGGCGGACATAACTATGGCTACACCTTC. This rearrangement joins TRBV6-5 to TRBJ1-2, with D tentatively TRBD1 (5 bases). Trimming stripped 0 bases from V and 1 base from J, with 9 bases between. The CDR3 covers 15 residues. Germline values: CDR1 MNHEY, CDR2 SVGAGI.

This chain connects TRBV6-5 to TRBJ2-5; possible D gene TRBD1, 5 bases. CDR1 and CDR2 (germline): MNHEY, SVGAGI. The V gene lost 4 bases and the J gene lost 8 bases, with 14 bases spanning the gap. This CDR3 is 13 amino acids long. CDR3 protein: CASSSSSGPTQYF. The CDR3 bases are TGTGCCAGCAGTTCCTCTTCAGGGCCCACCCAGTACTTC.

The CDR3 coding sequence is TGTGCCAGCAGTTTGAGTCAGGGAACCCCTAACTATGGCTACACCTTC. Translated, it gives CASSLSQGTPNYGYTF. The chain uses TRBV27 and TRBJ1-2, with D tentatively TRBD1 (5 bases). The germline V gene encodes CDR1 MNHEY and CDR2 SMNVEV (reference sequence). Deletions cut 3 bases from V and 0 bases from J, with 14 bases between. The CDR3 spans 16 residues.

The chain recombines TRBV7-8 with TRBJ1-5; maybe TRBD1 (5 bases). CDR1 SGHVS and CDR2 FQNEAQ come from the germline V gene. V was cut by 7 bases and J by 0 bases, with 13 bases left in between. The CDR3 runs 15 residues. The CDR3 loop is CASNPRGSSNQPQHF. As DNA, the CDR3 is TGTGCCAGCAACCCTCGGGGGTCTAGCAATCAGCCCCAGCATTTT.

J is TRBJ2-1 and V is TRBV28; 7 positions match TRBD1. The CDR3 contains 15 residues. CDR1 MDHEN and CDR2 SYDVKM come from the germline V gene. V shed 7 bases and J 4 bases; nucleotides not matched to a gene: 10. The chain's CDR3 is CASTVEGAGYNEQFF. The CDR3 region has the DNA TGTGCCAGCACCGTTGAGGGGGCTGGATACAATGAGCAGTTCTTC.

V gene TRBV20-1 combines with J gene TRBJ2-1, with 8 bases that match TRBD2. With V trimmed by 3 bases and J by 8 bases, 21 bases remained unmatched. The V gene's germline CDR1 is DFQATT and CDR2 SNEGSKA (reference sequence). The CDR3 is made up of 18 amino acids. CDR3 DNA: TGCAGTGCTAGTGGGACTAGACAGAGGGGTTTCTACGGTGATGAGCAGTTCTTC. Its protein product is CSASGTRQRGFYGDEQFF.

This rearrangement joins TRBV18 to TRBJ1-5, with 9 bases lining up with TRBD1. CDR3 length: 15 residues. V dropped 3 bases and J dropped 7; count of bases not matched to a gene: 7. From germline, CDR1 is KGHSH and CDR2 LQKENI. CDR3 DNA sequence: TGTGCCAGCTCACCCACCGGACAGGGGACACAGCCCCAGCATTTT. This codes for CASSPTGQGTQPQHF. Complete variable domain (other parts from reference TRBV18 and TRBJ1-5): NAGVMQNPRHLVRRRGQEARLRCSPMKGHSHVYWYRQLPEEGLKFMVYLQKENIIDESGMPKERFSAEFPKEGPSILRIQQVVRGDSAAYFCASSPTGQGTQPQHFGDGTRLSIL.

The rearrangement uses TRBV2 and TRBJ2-7; tentatively, D is TRBD2 (6 bases). Germline loops: CDR1 SNHLY, CDR2 FYNNEI. The CDR3 length is 14 residues. Trimming removed 8 bases from V and 0 bases from J, with 14 bases in between. The CDR3 reads CASGRDGSSYEQYF. In DNA form, the CDR3 reads TGTGCCAGCGGTCGAGACGGGAGCTCCTACGAGCAGTACTTC. Full variable domain (missing parts from reference TRBV2 and TRBJ2-7): EPEVTQTPSHQVTQMGQEVILRCVPISNHLYFYWYRQILGQKVEFLVSFYNNEISEKSEIFDDQFSVERPDGSNFTLKIRSTKLEDSAMYFCASGRDGSSYEQYFGPGTRLTVT.

This sequence joins TRBV4-1 and TRBJ1-2; D unclear. The germline gives CDR1 MGHRA, CDR2 YSYEKL. V lost 4 bases, J lost 5 bases, and 17 bases lay in between. There are 15 residues in the CDR3. The CDR3 region has the DNA TGCGCCAGCAGCCCTGGTGGTTCGACGGGATATGGCTACACCTTC. Amino acids: CASSPGGSTGYGYTF.

The V and J genes are TRBV29-1 and TRBJ2-2; D may correspond to TRBD1 or TRBD2 (5 bases each). This CDR3 spans 13 amino acids. The germline gives CDR1 SQVTM, CDR2 ANQGSEA. Deletions cut 4 bases from V and 6 bases from J, with 12 bases between. The CDR3 spells CSVVGTRAGELFF. The CDR3 DNA is TGCAGCGTTGTGGGGACGCGAGCCGGGGAGCTGTTTTTT.